These 32 T cell receptor beta chains came from one sample sequenced in a study of T-cell reconstitution after alpha-beta-depleted transplantation in children. Unique molecular identifiers tagged the TCRbeta library. TCRdb analysed the PCR reads with MiXCR anew, one entry per CDR3 protein. This sample yields 300,000 to 400,000 distinct CDR3 sequences, of which under 20% are seen a single time; about 41% belongs to the top ten. Material: PBMCs, mostly from graft donor cells, obtained 360 days after TCRalphabeta/CD19-depleted stem cell transplant. Receptors were obtained from a male patient aged 2-9 years who had a stem cell transplant for acute lymphoblastic leukemia, so the T cells may come from the graft donor.

The chain carries TRBV4-2 and TRBJ2-2, with TRBD2 identical over 10 bases. V shed 3 bases, J shed 4 bases, and the junction held 11 bases outside the gene matches. Germline V gene data show CDR1 as LGHNA and CDR2 as YNFKEQ. The CDR3 has 18 residues. The CDR3 here is CASSQVASGSYITGELFF. The CDR3 DNA is TGTGCCAGCAGCCAGGTAGCTAGCGGGAGCTATATCACCGGGGAGCTGTTTTTT.

The rearrangement links TRBV7-9 to TRBJ2-1, with TRBD1 matching 9 bases. Losses at the gene ends were 4 bases for V and 3 bases for J; bases not matched to a gene: 4. Germline V gene lookup returns CDR1 SEHNR and CDR2 FQNEAQ (reference sequence). The CDR3 sequence is 15 residues long. The CDR3 DNA sequence: TGTGCCAGCAGCTCCCGGGACAGGGTCTACAATGAGCAGTTCTTC. Protein: CASSSRDRVYNEQFF.

This clonotype was observed a few times. The V and J genes are TRBV10-3 and TRBJ2-3; D gene unclear. Trimming took off 4 bases at V and 1 base at J, with 12 bases between the two ends. The germline V gene encodes CDR1 ENHRY and CDR2 SYGVKD. The length of the CDR3 is 15 residues. CDR3 protein: CAISGGSRGTDTQYF. The CDR3 DNA follows: TGTGCCATCAGTGGTGGTTCTAGGGGCACAGATACGCAGTATTTT.

This clonotype has a handful of counts. V is TRBV20-1 and J is TRBJ1-5; the D gene is possibly TRBD1 (6 bases). Deletions cut 1 base from V and 3 bases from J, with 10 bases between. The CDR3 sequence is 14 residues long. Germline V gene sequence: CDR1 DFQATT, CDR2 SNEGSKA (reference sequence). This chain's CDR3 is CSARVRGANQPQHF. The CDR3 DNA is TGCAGTGCTAGAGTCCGGGGGGCCAATCAGCCCCAGCATTTT.

This clonotype was observed a handful of times. This chain uses TRBV12-3 or TRBV12-4 with TRBJ1-2; D unclear. The CDR3 spans 13 residues. V dropped 6 bases and J dropped 1 base, with 9 bases sitting between them. The CDR3 loop reads CASSIASNYGYTF. The CDR3 coding sequence is TGTGCCAGCAGCATAGCAAGTAACTATGGCTACACCTTC.

This clonotype was recorded at least ten times. The chain recombines TRBV5-1 with TRBJ2-1, with a possible D match to TRBD2 (6 bases). This CDR3 is 13 amino acids long. Germline-derived CDR1 and CDR2 are SGHRS and YFSETQ. V was pared by 0 bases and J by 7 bases, with 8 bases between. CDR3: CASSLGGINEQFF. CDR3 bases: TGCGCCAGCAGCTTGGGCGGGATAAATGAGCAGTTCTTC.

V is TRBV10-3 and J is TRBJ1-1, with a weak D call TRBD1 (5 bases). This CDR3 is 13 amino acids long. The ends were cut back, 5 bases at V and 6 bases at J, with 13 bases in the middle. The germline gives CDR1 ENHRY, CDR2 SYGVKD. CDR3 loop: CAISRPGTAEAFF. CDR3 coding DNA: TGTGCCATCAGTCGACCCGGGACGGCTGAAGCTTTCTTT.

This clonotype was detected many times. The chain joins TRBV12-3 or TRBV12-4 to TRBJ2-5; no reliable D call. Trimming removed 3 bases from V and 6 bases from J, with 11 bases in between. This CDR3 has 13 amino acids. CDR3 sequence: CASSLGLEKTQYF. The CDR3 region has the DNA TGTGCCAGCAGTTTGGGCCTTGAAAAGACCCAGTACTTC.

The V and J genes are TRBV4-3 and TRBJ2-1, with D tentatively TRBD1 (6 bases). The CDR3 contains 15 residues. Germline CDR1 LGHNA, CDR2 YSLEER. V lost 0 bases to trimming and J lost 6 bases, with 12 bases between them. This CDR3 reads CASSQEPDRANEQFF. The CDR3 DNA is TGCGCCAGCAGCCAAGAGCCGGACAGAGCCAATGAGCAGTTCTTC.

This clonotype appeared a few times. The rearrangement joins TRBV7-9 to TRBJ1-5, with D possibly being TRBD1 (5 bases). The CDR3 extends over 14 amino acids. Germline V gives CDR1 SEHNR, CDR2 FQNEAQ (reference sequence). Trimming stripped 1 base from V and 5 bases from J, with 9 bases between. The CDR3: CASSLGPGDQPQHF. The CDR3 DNA reads as TGTGCCAGCAGCTTAGGTCCGGGGGATCAGCCCCAGCATTTT.

This clonotype was found a few times. The chain couples TRBV9 to TRBJ2-3; 11 positions match TRBD2. The germline V gene has CDR1 SGDLS and CDR2 YYNGEE. Trimming took 0 bases from V and 6 from J; bases not matched to a gene: 9. The CDR3 runs 17 residues. The CDR3 reads CASSVDPLAGGRDTQYF. For the CDR3, the DNA is TGTGCCAGCAGCGTAGACCCTCTAGCGGGGGGAAGGGATACGCAGTATTTT. The full variable domain, rest sourced from reference TRBV9 and TRBJ2-3, is DSGVTQTPKHLITATGQRVTLRCSPRSGDLSVYWYQQSLDQGLQFLIQYYNGEERAKGNILERFSAQQFPDLHSELNLSSLELGDSALYFCASSVDPLAGGRDTQYFGPGTRLTVL.

Only a few counts were recorded for this clonotype. The chain combines TRBV20-1 with TRBJ1-4; D call uncertain. The CDR3 covers 15 residues. Germline-derived CDR1 and CDR2 are DFQATT and SNEGSKA (reference sequence). V lost 3 bases and J 8 bases, leaving 19 bases between the germline ends. CDR3 sequence (DNA): TGCAGTGCTAGCACGTCGACCCGGGGTTCAGAAAAACTGTTTTTT. Amino acids: CSASTSTRGSEKLFF.

This clonotype was detected ten times or more. This chain links TRBV29-1 with TRBJ2-2; D is undetermined. From germline, CDR1 is SQVTM and CDR2 ANQGSEA. This CDR3 has 11 residues. Between the trimmed V and J ends, which lost 4 bases and 4 bases, there was a span of 4 bases. The CDR3 region is CSVGITGELFF. The CDR3 DNA reads as TGCAGCGTTGGGATCACCGGGGAGCTGTTTTTT.

The chain employs TRBV7-3 and TRBJ2-2; 8 bases map to TRBD2. CDR1 is SGHTA and CDR2 is FQGTGA in the germline V gene. CDR3 length: 17 amino acids. V lost 5 bases to trimming and J lost 0 bases; unmatched junction nucleotides: 8. CDR3 region: CASSQSTAGANTGELFF. In DNA, the CDR3 is TGTGCCAGCAGCCAGAGTACAGCGGGAGCGAACACCGGGGAGCTGTTTTTT.

The chain couples TRBV4-1 to TRBJ1-5; D possibly corresponds to TRBD1 (6 bases). The germline gives CDR1 MGHRA, CDR2 YSYEKL. CDR3 length: 15 residues. Trimming took off 0 bases at V and 7 bases at J, with 13 bases between the two ends. The CDR3 DNA reads TGCGCCAGCAGCCAAGATAGTGGGGGGCAACAGCCCCAGCATTTT. It translates to CASSQDSGGQQPQHF.

This clonotype was seen more than once but under ten times. The chain links TRBV3-1 to TRBJ2-1; 7 bases line up with TRBD2. The junction had 7 bases not matched to a gene; V was cut back by 0 bases and J by 2 bases. This CDR3 has 17 amino acids. The germline CDR1 and CDR2 sequences are LGHDT and YNNKEL (reference sequence). CDR3 loop: CASSQEGTGLTYNEQFF. Written as DNA, the CDR3 is TGTGCCAGCAGCCAAGAGGGTACGGGACTAACCTACAATGAGCAGTTCTTC.

The J gene is TRBJ2-5, the V gene TRBV2; the match to TRBD1 covers 7 bases. The CDR3 extends over 15 amino acids. The junction had 9 bases not matched to a gene; V was cut back by 5 bases and J by 3 bases. The germline V gene encodes CDR1 SNHLY and CDR2 FYNNEI. The CDR3 sequence is CASSSQGLPKETQYF. In DNA form, the CDR3 reads TGTGCCAGCAGTTCACAGGGGTTACCCAAAGAGACCCAGTACTTC.

This clonotype was detected a few times. This chain links TRBV12-3 or TRBV12-4 with TRBJ2-2; D is possibly TRBD2 (5 bases). Deletions cut 5 bases from V and 7 bases from J, with 8 bases between. The CDR3 is 12 residues long. CDR3 nucleotide sequence: TGTGCCAGCAGTCGAGAGGGCGGGGAGCTGTTTTTT. Translating gives CASSREGGELFF.

This clonotype has a handful of counts. The chain uses TRBV6-5 and TRBJ2-2; D uncertain. CDR1 and CDR2 (germline): MNHEY, SVGAGI. The CDR3 has 12 amino acids. V lost 5 bases, J lost 6 bases, and 7 bases lay in between. The CDR3 sequence: CASSHEPGELFF. For the CDR3, the DNA is TGTGCCAGCAGTCATGAACCCGGGGAGCTGTTTTTT.

J is TRBJ2-3 and V is TRBV7-2; no clear D. With 2 bases removed from V and 1 base from J, the gap between germline ends came to 10 bases. The length of the CDR3 is 15 residues. Germline V gene sequence: CDR1 SGHTA, CDR2 FQGNSA. In DNA form, the CDR3 reads TGTGCCAGCAGCTTATCACTCATCGGCACAGATACGCAGTATTTT. Its translation is CASSLSLIGTDTQYF.

CDR3 sequence: CSARGGTSGNYNEQFF. The CDR3 coding sequence is TGCAGTGCTAGGGGGGGGACTAGCGGGAACTACAATGAGCAGTTCTTC. The chain uses TRBV20-1 and TRBJ2-1, with TRBD2 identical over 13 bases. CDR1 DFQATT and CDR2 SNEGSKA come from the germline V gene (reference sequence). This CDR3 region has 16 residues. Losses at the gene ends were 3 bases for V and 3 bases for J; bases not matched to a gene: 5.

This clonotype was seen only a few times. This chain connects TRBV5-1 to TRBJ1-1; TRBD1 matches 9 bases. The CDR3 loop spans 17 amino acids. Looked up from germline, CDR1 is SGHRS and CDR2 is YFSETQ. The V segment lost 0 bases and the J segment 3 bases; nucleotides outside the gene matches: 9. CDR3 in amino acids: CASSLVGTGIPDTEAFF. The DNA of the CDR3 is TGCGCCAGCAGCTTGGTGGGGACAGGGATTCCGGACACTGAAGCTTTCTTT.

Concerning this clonotype itself: At one boundary the junction diverges from the germline segment, which might be a read error. The CDR3 loop reads CTSSAPTSESSGANVLTF. The CDR3 DNA follows: TGTACCAGCAGTGCCCCGACTAGCGAAAGCTCTGGGGCCAACGTCCTGACTTTC. This sequence joins TRBV10-2 and TRBJ2-6; 8 nucleotides match TRBD2. The germline V gene encodes CDR1 WSHSY and CDR2 SAAADI. CDR3 length equals 18 residues.

The chain joins TRBV10-3 to TRBJ2-3; maybe TRBD2 (6 bases). Trimming removed 4 bases at V and 10 bases at J, with 18 bases between. This CDR3 comprises 14 residues. In germline, CDR1 is ENHRY, CDR2 SYGVKD. The CDR3 protein is CAISGGVGGGPQYF. CDR3 DNA sequence: TGTGCCATCAGTGGAGGTGTGGGGGGTGGTCCGCAGTATTTT.

The chain recombines TRBV7-9 with TRBJ2-3, with D hard to call. V lost 5 bases and J lost 0, with 15 bases in between. CDR1 and CDR2 from the germline V gene are SEHNR and FQNEAQ (reference sequence). The CDR3 spans 16 residues. The CDR3 DNA reads TGTGCCAGCAGCCCTCGACTCAAAACTAGCACAGATACGCAGTATTTT. Protein sequence: CASSPRLKTSTDTQYF.

The rearrangement uses TRBV28 and TRBJ2-5, with 12 bases fitting TRBD2. The CDR3 runs 15 residues. Germline V gene lookup returns CDR1 MDHEN and CDR2 SYDVKM. The V gene end was trimmed by 0 bases and the J gene end by 5 bases; junction bases not matched to a gene: 1. The CDR3 DNA sequence: TGTGCCAGCAGTTTATGGACTAGCGGGAGCGAGACCCAGTACTTC. Translated, it gives CASSLWTSGSETQYF.

The chain recombines TRBV15 with TRBJ1-1; TRBD1 might be the D (5 bases). Germline V CDR1 and CDR2: LNHNV, YYDKDF (reference sequence). The V end was cut by 4 bases, the J end by 5 bases, with 14 bases between. This CDR3 spans 14 amino acids. In DNA, the CDR3 is TGTGCCACCAGCACGGCAGGGCCGGGTACTGAAGCTTTCTTT. It yields the protein CATSTAGPGTEAFF.

The chain employs TRBV4-1 and TRBJ2-7, with D perhaps assigned TRBD1 or TRBD2 (6 bases each). V was shortened by 1 base and J by 5 bases, with 21 bases between the two germline ends. The CDR3 contains 17 residues. Germline lookup yields CDR1 MGHRA and CDR2 YSYEKL. DNA for the CDR3: TGCGCCAGCAGCCAAGGGCGAGCGGGCCTCACAGGGAACGAGCAGTACTTC. As protein: CASSQGRAGLTGNEQYF.

This clonotype showed up just a few times. The CDR3 region has the DNA TGTGCCAGCAGTCTAGGGGGTCTAGGTACGACTGAAGCTTTCTTT. Residues: CASSLGGLGTTEAFF. The chain employs TRBV28 and TRBJ1-1, with D possibly matching TRBD1 (6 bases). The CDR3 has 15 residues. Germline V gene lookup returns CDR1 MDHEN and CDR2 SYDVKM. Deletions cut 5 bases from V and 5 bases from J, with 18 bases between. The whole variable domain, filled in from reference TRBV28 and TRBJ1-1, reads DVKVTQSSRYLVKRTGEKVFLECVQDMDHENMFWYRQDPGLGLRLIYFSYDVKMKEKGDIPEGYSVSREKKERFSLILESASTNQTSMYLCASSLGGLGTTEAFFGQGTRLTVV.

The chain joins TRBV27 to TRBJ2-7; D ambiguous. V lost 2 bases and J lost 5, with 16 bases in between. This CDR3 contains 15 residues. From germline, CDR1 is MNHEY and CDR2 SMNVEV (reference sequence). CDR3: CASSLGALTSHEQYF. In DNA form, the CDR3 reads TGTGCCAGCAGTTTAGGCGCCTTGACGTCGCACGAGCAGTACTTC.

The CDR3 bases are TGTGCCAGCAAGCCTAGTTGGCCAGGGGGCGGTCAGCCCCAGCATTTT. Its protein product is CASKPSWPGGGQPQHF. V usage is TRBV6-1 and J usage is TRBJ1-5, with TRBD1 matching over 8 bases. Looked up from germline, CDR1 is MNHNS and CDR2 is SASEGT. The length of the CDR3 is 16 residues. V lost 7 bases, J lost 6 bases, and 14 bases stayed unmatched.

At least ten counts were recorded for this clonotype. V and J are TRBV7-9 and TRBJ2-2; the D gene is possibly TRBD1 (5 bases). The CDR3 has 12 amino acids. The germline V gene encodes CDR1 SEHNR and CDR2 FQNEAQ (reference sequence). The V and J ends lost 6 bases and 5 bases respectively, with 7 bases between them. The chain's CDR3 is CASSSGTGELFF. The CDR3 bases are TGTGCCAGCAGTTCAGGGACCGGGGAGCTGTTTTTT.